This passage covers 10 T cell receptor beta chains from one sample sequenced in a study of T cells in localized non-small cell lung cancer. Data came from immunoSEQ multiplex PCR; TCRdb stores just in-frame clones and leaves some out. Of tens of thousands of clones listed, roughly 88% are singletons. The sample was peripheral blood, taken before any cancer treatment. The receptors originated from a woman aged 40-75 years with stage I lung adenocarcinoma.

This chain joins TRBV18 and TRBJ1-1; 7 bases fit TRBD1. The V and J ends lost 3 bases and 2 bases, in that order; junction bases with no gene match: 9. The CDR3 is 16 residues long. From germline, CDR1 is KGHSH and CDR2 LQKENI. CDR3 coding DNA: TGTGCCAGCTCACCGGGACAGCCGGAACTAAACACTGAAGCTTTCTTT. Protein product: CASSPGQPELNTEAFF.

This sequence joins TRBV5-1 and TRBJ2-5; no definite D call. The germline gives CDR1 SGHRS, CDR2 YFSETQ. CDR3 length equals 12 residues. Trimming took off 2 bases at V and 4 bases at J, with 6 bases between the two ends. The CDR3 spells CASSFGPETQYF. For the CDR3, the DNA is TGCGCCAGCAGCTTCGGACCAGAGACCCAGTACTTC.

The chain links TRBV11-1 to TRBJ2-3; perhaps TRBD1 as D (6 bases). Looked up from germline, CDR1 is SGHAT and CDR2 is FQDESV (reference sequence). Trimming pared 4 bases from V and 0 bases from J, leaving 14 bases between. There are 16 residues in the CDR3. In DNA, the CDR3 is TGTGCCAGCAGCTCGGGATGGACAGCCAGCACAGATACGCAGTATTTT. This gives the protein CASSSGWTASTDTQYF. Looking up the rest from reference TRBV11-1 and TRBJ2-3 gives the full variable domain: EAEVAQSPRYKITEKSQAVAFWCDPISGHATLYWYRQILGQGPELLVQFQDESVVDDSQLPKDRFSAERLKGVDSTLKIQPAELGDSAMYLCASSSGWTASTDTQYFGPGTRLTVL.

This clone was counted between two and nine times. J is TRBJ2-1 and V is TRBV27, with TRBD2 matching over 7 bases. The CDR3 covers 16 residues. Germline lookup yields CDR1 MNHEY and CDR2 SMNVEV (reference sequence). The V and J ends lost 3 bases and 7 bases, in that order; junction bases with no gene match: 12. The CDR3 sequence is CASSFLGEGPENEQFF. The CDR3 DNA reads TGTGCCAGCAGTTTCCTCGGGGAGGGGCCTGAGAATGAGCAGTTCTTC.

The CDR3 sequence: CASSGRRAANEKLFF. CDR3 nucleotides: TGTGCCAGCAGCGGTCGAAGGGCTGCTAATGAAAAACTGTTTTTT. The chain joins TRBV13 to TRBJ1-4; unclear D gene. Trimming shortened V by 5 bases and J by 3 bases, and 13 bases separated the two germline ends. The CDR3 covers 15 residues. Germline V gene lookup returns CDR1 PRHDT and CDR2 FYEKMQ (reference sequence).

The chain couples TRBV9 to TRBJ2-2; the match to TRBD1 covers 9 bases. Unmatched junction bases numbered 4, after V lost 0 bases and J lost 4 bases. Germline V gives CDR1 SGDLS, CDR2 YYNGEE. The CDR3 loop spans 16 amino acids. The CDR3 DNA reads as TGTGCCAGCAGCGTAGAGGGACAGGGTGGCACCGGGGAGCTGTTTTTT. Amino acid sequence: CASSVEGQGGTGELFF.

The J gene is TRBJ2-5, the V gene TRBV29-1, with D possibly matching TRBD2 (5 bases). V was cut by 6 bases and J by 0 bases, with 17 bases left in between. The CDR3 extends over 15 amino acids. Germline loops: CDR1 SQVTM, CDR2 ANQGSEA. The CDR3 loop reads CSVARGTTNQETQYF. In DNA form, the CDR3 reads TGCAGCGTCGCACGGGGTACAACGAACCAAGAGACCCAGTACTTC.

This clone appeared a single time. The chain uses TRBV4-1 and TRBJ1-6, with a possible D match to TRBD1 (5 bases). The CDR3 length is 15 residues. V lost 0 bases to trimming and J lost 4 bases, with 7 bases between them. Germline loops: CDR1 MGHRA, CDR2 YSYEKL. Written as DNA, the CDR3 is TGCGCCAGCAGCCAAGATAGACAGTATAATTCACCCCTCCACTTT. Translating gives CASSQDRQYNSPLHF.

CDR3 in amino acids: CASSDQMGGEQFF. The CDR3 nucleotides are TGTGCCAGCAGTGATCAAATGGGTGGCGAGCAGTTCTTC. The chain is built from TRBV2 and TRBJ2-1, with D unclear. The V and J ends lost 3 bases and 10 bases respectively, with 13 bases between them. There are 13 residues in the CDR3. From germline, CDR1 is SNHLY and CDR2 FYNNEI.

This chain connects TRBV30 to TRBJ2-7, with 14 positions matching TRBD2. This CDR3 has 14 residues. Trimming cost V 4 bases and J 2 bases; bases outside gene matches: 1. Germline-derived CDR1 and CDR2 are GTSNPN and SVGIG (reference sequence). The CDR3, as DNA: TGTGCCTGGACGGGACTAGCGGGAGCCTACGAGCAGTACTTC. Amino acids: CAWTGLAGAYEQYF.